This is a list of T cell receptor beta chains from one sample in a study of blood T cell repertoires in COVID-19. The assay was immunoSEQ multiplex PCR, and TCRdb's table has in-frame clones only and misses some. The sample holds approximately 200,000 clones, around 88% seen once. What was sequenced was peripheral blood. The receptor set was obtained from a woman under 40 with acute or convalescent COVID-19. Both conserved end residues are part of each CDR3. Each record gives: clone size, D gene, V gene, J gene, CDR3 protein, CDR3 DNA. The D gene is left open where the match is weak. Part of the rows lack a size; the others show once, few, many or a class for expanded clones.

>NA|TRBD2|TRBV28|TRBJ2-5
CASRNSGRETQYF
TGTGCCAGCAGGAATAGCGGGAGAGAGACCCAGTACTTC
>NA|NA|TRBV9|TRBJ1-1
CASSVNPPGSNTEAFF
TGTGCCAGCAGCGTAAACCCCCCCGGGTCGAACACTGAAGCTTTCTTT
>NA|NA|TRBV6-5|TRBJ1-1
CASTVGQGTEAFF
TGTGCCAGCACGGTGGGGCAGGGGACTGAAGCTTTCTTT
>once|NA|TRBV3-1/TRBV3-2|TRBJ1-4
CASSHRRATNEKLFF
TGTGCCAGCAGCCATCGGCGGGCAACTAATGAAAAACTGTTTTTT
>NA|TRBD1|TRBV27|TRBJ2-7
CASSWTRGIYEQYF
TGTGCCAGCAGTTGGACCAGGGGGATCTACGAGCAGTACTTC
>NA|NA|TRBV12-3/TRBV12-4|TRBJ1-3
CASSLRDTIYF
TGTGCCAGCAGTTTACGGGACACCATATATTTT
>NA|NA|TRBV7-8|TRBJ1-5
CASSFGQNQPQHF
TGTGCCAGCAGCTTTGGACAGAATCAGCCCCAGCATTTT
>NA|NA|TRBV5-1|TRBJ2-1
CASSLDTSFNEQFF
TGCGCCAGCAGCTTGGACACGTCTTTCAATGAGCAGTTCTTC
>few|NA|TRBV5-4|TRBJ1-2
CASKDRGYGYTF
TGTGCCAGCAAGGACCGGGGATATGGCTACACCTTC
>few|NA|TRBV11-2|TRBJ1-6
CASSSTFLGSSPLHF
TGTGCCAGCAGCTCAACCTTCCTCGGTTCCTCACCCCTCCACTTT
>NA|NA|TRBV28|TRBJ2-2
CASSFPTNTGELFF
TGTGCCAGCAGTTTTCCCACGAACACCGGGGAGCTGTTTTTT
>many|NA|TRBV10-2|TRBJ2-7
CASSEQRLEQYF
TGCGCCAGCAGTGAACAGCGGCTAGAGCAGTACTTC
>NA|TRBD2|TRBV7-6|TRBJ2-2
CASSPNSGLGSRLTGELFF
TGTGCCAGCAGCCCCAATAGCGGGTTGGGCAGTCGTTTAACCGGGGAGCTGTTTTTT
>NA|NA|TRBV19|TRBJ2-3
CASTKGLSTDTQYF
TGTGCCAGTACTAAGGGGTTGAGCACAGATACGCAGTATTTT
>NA|NA|TRBV2|TRBJ1-6
CASSQGLRSGSPLHF
TGTGCCAGCAGCCAGGGACTCCGTAGTGGGTCACCCCTCCACTTT
>NA|TRBD2|TRBV18|TRBJ2-1
CASSPGTRNEQFF
TGTGCCAGCTCACCCGGGACTAGAAATGAGCAGTTCTTC
>NA|NA|TRBV28|TRBJ2-3
CATRSPTDTQYF
TGTGCCACCCGGAGTCCCACAGATACGCAGTATTTT
>NA|NA|TRBV20-1|TRBJ2-2
CSAVKFGELFF
TGCAGTGCCGTTAAATTCGGGGAGCTGTTTTTT
>NA|NA|TRBV5-4|TRBJ2-2
CASSLAQNRPPTGELFF
TGTGCCAGCAGCTTGGCGCAGAACAGACCACCGACCGGGGAGCTGTTTTTT
>NA|NA|TRBV28|TRBJ1-5
CASSSTQGPIGEPQHF
TGTGCCAGCAGTTCAACACAGGGACCCATCGGAGAGCCCCAGCATTTT
>NA|NA|TRBV3-1/TRBV3-2|TRBJ1-6
CASSQRGLDSPLHF
TGTGCCAGCAGCCAACGGGGACTAGATTCACCCCTCCACTTT
>NA|NA|TRBV29-1|TRBJ2-1
CSVRVGTIDEQFF
TGCAGCGTTCGGGTTGGGACAATAGATGAGCAGTTCTTC
>once|NA|TRBV10-3|TRBJ2-7
CAISRGPHEQYF
TGTGCCATCAGTCGAGGGCCCCACGAGCAGTACTTC
>few|NA|TRBV19|TRBJ1-5
CASSIGAFLRSRQPQHF
TGTGCCAGTAGTATAGGAGCCTTCTTACGTTCCCGGCAGCCCCAGCATTTT
>once|NA|TRBV2|TRBJ2-3
CASSYSGDTQYF
TGTGCCAGCAGTTACAGCGGAGATACGCAGTATTTT
>NA|NA|TRBV19|TRBJ2-5
CASSIAQQLGETQYF
TGTGCCAGTAGTATAGCCCAACAGCTCGGAGAGACCCAGTACTTC
>few|TRBD2|TRBV10-3|TRBJ2-1
CAISGPREGSSGVYNEQFF
TGTGCCATCAGTGGGCCCCGGGAGGGTTCTAGCGGGGTCTACAATGAGCAGTTCTTC
>NA|NA|TRBV30|TRBJ1-3
CAWSVQGAGNTIYF
TGTGCCTGGAGTGTACAAGGAGCTGGAAACACCATATATTTT
>NA|NA|TRBV2|TRBJ2-3
CASSGGGITDTQYF
TGTGCCAGCAGTGGCGGGGGCATAACAGATACGCAGTATTTT
>NA|TRBD2|TRBV23-1|TRBJ2-1
CASSQSGLAVYNEQFF
TGCGCCAGCAGTCAATCGGGGCTAGCGGTCTACAATGAGCAGTTCTTC
>NA|NA|TRBV2|TRBJ1-1
CASSEERRNTEAFF
TGTGCCAGCAGTGAAGAAAGGAGGAACACTGAAGCTTTCTTT
>NA|NA|TRBV28|TRBJ2-7
CASSSLLYEQYF
TGTGCCAGCAGTTCCCTCCTTTACGAGCAGTACTTC
>NA|NA|TRBV27|TRBJ1-3
CASRPPWAHSGNTIYF
TGTGCCAGCAGGCCCCCCTGGGCGCACTCTGGAAACACCATATATTTT
>few|NA|TRBV6-5|TRBJ2-2
CASRSRELFF
TGTGCCAGCAGAAGCCGTGAGCTGTTTTTT
>few|NA|TRBV12-5|TRBJ2-1
CASGNGPPEGYNEQFF
TGTGCTAGTGGTAACGGACCACCCGAGGGTTACAATGAGCAGTTCTTC
>NA|NA|TRBV2|TRBJ1-2
CASNRQVRDGYTF
TGTGCCAGCAATCGACAGGTCAGAGATGGCTACACCTTC
>once|TRBD2|TRBV24-1|TRBJ2-3
CATSDPGLAGDTQYF
TGTGCCACCAGTGATCCGGGACTAGCGGGAGATACGCAGTATTTT
>NA|NA|TRBV10-3|TRBJ1-5
CAISEGLDNQPQHF
TGTGCCATCAGTGAAGGACTCGACAATCAGCCCCAGCATTTT
>NA|TRBD2|TRBV7-2|TRBJ2-1
CASSLWASGRTNEQFF
TGTGCCAGCAGCTTATGGGCTAGCGGGAGAACTAATGAGCAGTTCTTC
>few|NA|TRBV28|TRBJ2-7
CASSLNGYEQYF
TGTGCCAGCAGTTTAAACGGGTACGAGCAGTACTTC
>once|TRBD2|TRBV12-5|TRBJ2-1
CASGLEREGRKFF
TGTGCTAGTGGTTTGGAACGGGAGGGGAGAAAGTTCTTC
>NA|TRBD2|TRBV11-2|TRBJ2-5
CASSRTSGRARETQYF
TGTGCCAGCAGCCGAACTAGCGGGAGGGCTAGAGAGACCCAGTACTTC
>NA|NA|TRBV6-2/TRBV6-3|TRBJ2-3
CASSPVRGLATDTQYF
TGTGCCAGCAGCCCTGTCCGGGGTCTAGCAACAGATACGCAGTATTTT
>NA|NA|TRBV24-1|TRBJ1-2
CATSGSQSGDNYGYTF
TGTGCCACCAGTGGATCACAGTCGGGGGACAACTATGGCTACACCTTC
>NA|NA|TRBV27|TRBJ1-1
CASSLSGSRAFF
TGTGCCAGCAGTTTATCGGGCAGTCGAGCTTTCTTT
>once|NA|TRBV30|TRBJ1-1
CAWSVVLGDAFF
TGTGCCTGGAGTGTAGTTTTGGGAGACGCTTTCTTT
>NA|NA|TRBV19|TRBJ2-7
CASSRQGYEQYF
TGTGCCAGTAGTCGCCAGGGCTACGAGCAGTACTTC
>few|NA|TRBV11-2|TRBJ1-2
CASSLNLWAQDGYTF
TGTGCCAGCAGCTTAAACTTGTGGGCGCAGGATGGCTACACCTTC